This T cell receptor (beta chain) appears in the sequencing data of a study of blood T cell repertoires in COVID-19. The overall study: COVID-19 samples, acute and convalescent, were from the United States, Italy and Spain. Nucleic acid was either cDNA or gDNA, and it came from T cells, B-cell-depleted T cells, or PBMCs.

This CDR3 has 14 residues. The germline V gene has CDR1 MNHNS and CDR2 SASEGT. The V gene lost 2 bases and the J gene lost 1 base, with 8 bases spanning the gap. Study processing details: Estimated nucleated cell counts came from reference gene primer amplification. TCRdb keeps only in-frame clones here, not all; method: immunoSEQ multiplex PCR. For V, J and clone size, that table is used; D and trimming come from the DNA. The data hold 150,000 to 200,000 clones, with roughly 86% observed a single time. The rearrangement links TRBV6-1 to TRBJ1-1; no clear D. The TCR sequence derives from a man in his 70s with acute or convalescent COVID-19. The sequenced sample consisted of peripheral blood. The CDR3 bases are TGTGCCAGCAGTGAAATTCGCGGGAACACTGAAGCTTTCTTT. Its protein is CASSEIRGNTEAFF.